Listed below are T cell receptor beta chains from one sample, sequenced in a study of regulatory and conventional T cells in RAG deficiency. The data were produced by immunoSEQ multiplex PCR, yet TCRdb's version contains in-frame clones alone and is incomplete. The sample holds around 37,000 clones; approximately 90% are singletons and the top ten take approximately 15%. The data were also submitted as part of a second study, on regulatory T cells.

Sequenced input: CD8+ T cells sorted from blood. These receptors originate from a human donor in good health. Both conserved end residues are part of each CDR3. D genes are given only for firm matches. A clone size is listed for some rows: how often the clone was seen (once, few, many), or a class if it is expanded.

cdr3_nt: TGTGCCAGCAGGTGGCGGGAGGGCTTCTCCTACGAGCAGTACTTC
cdr3_aa: CASRWREGFSYEQYF
clone_size: once
v_call: TRBV6-1
d_call: TRBD2
j_call: TRBJ2-7

cdr3_nt: TGCGCCAGCAGCTTGGTACCCGGGGCAACTGAAGCTTTCTTT
cdr3_aa: CASSLVPGATEAFF
clone_size: NA
v_call: TRBV5-1
d_call: NA
j_call: TRBJ1-1

cdr3_nt: TGCGCCAGCAGCCGCGGGGAAGGACAGTACAATGAGCAGTTCTTC
cdr3_aa: CASSRGEGQYNEQFF
clone_size: NA
v_call: TRBV5-1
d_call: NA
j_call: TRBJ2-1

cdr3_nt: TGCGCCAGCAGCTTAGACAGACTGACCGGGGAGCTGTTTTTT
cdr3_aa: CASSLDRLTGELFF
clone_size: NA
v_call: TRBV5-1
d_call: NA
j_call: TRBJ2-2

cdr3_nt: TGTGCCAGCAGCTCCCGGGACAGGGGAGACACTGAAGCTTTCTTT
cdr3_aa: CASSSRDRGDTEAFF
clone_size: NA
v_call: TRBV9
d_call: TRBD1
j_call: TRBJ1-1

cdr3_nt: TGTGCCAGCAGTCCGACGGGGGCGGACCATCAGCCCCAGCATTTT
cdr3_aa: CASSPTGADHQPQHF
clone_size: NA
v_call: TRBV27
d_call: NA
j_call: TRBJ1-5

cdr3_nt: TGTGCCAGCAGTTCTTGGGGGTCGGAAGAAAAACTGTTTTTT
cdr3_aa: CASSSWGSEEKLFF
clone_size: NA
v_call: TRBV2
d_call: NA
j_call: TRBJ1-4

cdr3_nt: TGTGCCAGCAGTAGGGACACCGATGAAAAACTGTTTTTT
cdr3_aa: CASSRDTDEKLFF
clone_size: NA
v_call: TRBV7-8
d_call: NA
j_call: TRBJ1-4

cdr3_nt: TGCGCCAGCAGCTTCCGGGACGGACAGAATTCACCCCTCCACTTT
cdr3_aa: CASSFRDGQNSPLHF
clone_size: NA
v_call: TRBV4-1
d_call: NA
j_call: TRBJ1-6

cdr3_nt: TGTGCCAGCAGTTTCTCAACTAGCGGGGGCAATGAGCAGTTCTTC
cdr3_aa: CASSFSTSGGNEQFF
clone_size: NA
v_call: TRBV27
d_call: TRBD2
j_call: TRBJ2-1

cdr3_nt: TGTGCCACCAGCAGAGAGGGCGATGAGCAGTTCTTC
cdr3_aa: CATSREGDEQFF
clone_size: NA
v_call: TRBV15
d_call: NA
j_call: TRBJ2-1

cdr3_nt: TGTGCCTGGAGTGTGGCGGGGGGGACAGATACGCAGTATTTT
cdr3_aa: CAWSVAGGTDTQYF
clone_size: NA
v_call: TRBV30
d_call: TRBD2
j_call: TRBJ2-3

cdr3_nt: TGCGCCAGCAGTACAGAGTTAGCGGGAGTTTTAGACGACGAGCAGTACTTC
cdr3_aa: CASSTELAGVLDDEQYF
clone_size: NA
v_call: TRBV10-1
d_call: TRBD2
j_call: TRBJ2-7

cdr3_nt: TGTGCCAGCAGCTTGGATATGGTGAACTACGAGCAGTACTTC
cdr3_aa: CASSLDMVNYEQYF
clone_size: once
v_call: TRBV5-6
d_call: NA
j_call: TRBJ2-7

cdr3_nt: TGTGCCAGTAGTGGGACAGGGGGCGCGAATTTGGCTTTCTTT
cdr3_aa: CASSGTGGANLAFF
clone_size: NA
v_call: TRBV19
d_call: TRBD1
j_call: TRBJ1-1

cdr3_nt: TGCGCCAGCAGTGAGGGAGGGACAGGGCGCCAAGCTTTCTTT
cdr3_aa: CASSEGGTGRQAFF
clone_size: NA
v_call: TRBV10-2
d_call: TRBD1
j_call: TRBJ1-1

cdr3_nt: TGCAGCGTTGCTAAACTCGAAATGAACACTGAAGCTTTCTTT
cdr3_aa: CSVAKLEMNTEAFF
clone_size: NA
v_call: TRBV29-1
d_call: NA
j_call: TRBJ1-1

cdr3_nt: TGCAGCGTGGAAGGGCTCCAAGAGACCCAGTACTTC
cdr3_aa: CSVEGLQETQYF
clone_size: NA
v_call: TRBV29-1
d_call: NA
j_call: TRBJ2-5

cdr3_nt: TGTGCCAGCAGCTTCCCCGGACGTATGGCTCTGTCCTACGAGCAGTACTTC
cdr3_aa: CASSFPGRMALSYEQYF
clone_size: NA
v_call: TRBV5-8
d_call: NA
j_call: TRBJ2-7

cdr3_nt: TGTGCCAGCAGTGAAGCGCGGGTTAATGACGAGCAGTACTTC
cdr3_aa: CASSEARVNDEQYF
clone_size: NA
v_call: TRBV2
d_call: NA
j_call: TRBJ2-7

cdr3_nt: TGCGCCAGCGGGACAGCGAACACTGAAGCTTTCTTT
cdr3_aa: CASGTANTEAFF
clone_size: NA
v_call: TRBV10-2
d_call: TRBD1
j_call: TRBJ1-1

cdr3_nt: TGCAGCGTTGAAAAACCAGGGACCTATGGCTACACCTTC
cdr3_aa: CSVEKPGTYGYTF
clone_size: NA
v_call: TRBV29-1
d_call: NA
j_call: TRBJ1-2

cdr3_nt: TGTGCCAGCTCACCAACGACAGGGCGGGACTATGGCTACACCTTC
cdr3_aa: CASSPTTGRDYGYTF
clone_size: NA
v_call: TRBV18
d_call: TRBD1
j_call: TRBJ1-2

cdr3_nt: TGTGCCAGCCGGGATGGGGGTTTCGGCTACACCTTC
cdr3_aa: CASRDGGFGYTF
clone_size: NA
v_call: TRBV27
d_call: NA
j_call: TRBJ1-2

cdr3_nt: TGTGCCAGCAGCCCCGGGAAGGGGGCATACATTCAGTACTTC
cdr3_aa: CASSPGKGAYIQYF
clone_size: NA
v_call: TRBV7-6
d_call: TRBD1
j_call: TRBJ2-4

cdr3_nt: TGTGCCAGCAAAGTAGAGTTTTTGGCAGATACGCAGTATTTT
cdr3_aa: CASKVEFLADTQYF
clone_size: NA
v_call: TRBV28
d_call: NA
j_call: TRBJ2-3

cdr3_nt: TGTGCCACCAGCAGAGATTGTTCTGCTAGCGGGGTAGCTTGCGAGACCCAGTACTTC
cdr3_aa: CATSRDCSASGVACETQYF
clone_size: NA
v_call: TRBV15
d_call: TRBD2
j_call: TRBJ2-5